One TCR beta chain is described in this entry. What it binds is unknown. Primers: 60 Vbeta forward and 13 Jbeta reverse. In the study's own analysis: Per a later analysis, the number of unique TCR beta chains was some 80 million, of which some 10 million were shared. Repertoires were generated with immunoSEQ multiplex PCR, while TCRdb's copy carries only in-frame clones and drops some. V and J calls and clone size follow that table, whereas D and trimming were derived from the DNA. The sample carries roughly 180,000 clones, around 76% recorded once. The sample is drawn from a study of cytomegalovirus exposure and HLA in healthy donors. The study, taken as a whole, reports: It was shown in a later analysis that HLA-associated TCR beta chains were more clonally expanded than other, equally common chains. Sequencing had likely introduced a cluster of highly shared sequence variants as an artifact. The presence/absence work took it that sequencing depth was about the same across donors.

Looked up from germline, CDR1 is ENHRY and CDR2 is SYGVKD. This CDR3 comprises 15 residues. V lost 10 bases and J 1 base, leaving 17 bases between the germline ends. This rearrangement joins TRBV10-3 to TRBJ1-3; perhaps TRBD1 as D (6 bases). The sequence was obtained from a woman aged 30 to 39 in good health and CMV-seropositive. Sequencing used PBMCs. The CDR3 sequence is CATWKGQQSGNTIYF. CDR3 DNA sequence: TGTGCCACGTGGAAGGGACAACAGTCTGGAAACACCATATATTTT.